This T cell receptor (beta chain) was sequenced in a study of T cell responses to AZD1222 COVID-19 vaccine (dated by TCRdb to the early 2020s). Context from the whole study: AZD1222 recipients whose second dose came at about 4 weeks and those whose second dose came at about 12 weeks were combined into one group, since spike-specific TCR depth and breadth did not differ between the two schedules. Enrollment into the trials was organized by age into subgroups of 18-55, 56-69 and 70-plus years, and those subgroups contained roughly 160, 29 and 62 TCR-sequenced participants, respectively. A total of 233 trial participants underwent TCR sequencing, of whom roughly 210 had received two doses of AZD1222 and approximately 25 had received two doses of the MenACWY control vaccine.

Per the publication, the time point label means: baseline before first vaccination. Vaccinee samples came from UK trials COV001 and COV002, including a single-blind randomized controlled phase 2/3 trial of AZD1222 (ChAdOx1 nCoV-19) in healthy adults. For TCRbeta chain sequencing, PBMC samples were collected from trial participants at day 0 and at day 28 after the second dose. The paper's findings and limits, for the study overall: Because no day 14 peak-response samples were available, the repertoires could be characterized only after the peak T cell response. Vaccine-associated CD4 TCRs spanned the whole spike protein, with dominant responses in regions 160-218 and 743-854. Participants were mostly white British and included more females than males, and it was suggested by the authors that clonal diversity may have been underestimated. After two AZD1222 doses, spike-specific TCR breadth and depth were significantly higher than at day 0 and than in MenACWY recipients. In the small 56-69-year group, the increase in depth fell short of significance, most likely because of low power. Only six AZD1222 recipients were SARS-CoV-2 seropositive at baseline, limiting conclusions about previously exposed vaccinees. Reportedly, almost half of the unique spike-specific TCRs recognized epitopes lying outside the regions that are mutated in the B.1.351 and B.1.1.7 variants.

V loses 8 bases, J loses 3 bases, and the germline ends lie 11 bases apart. CDR1 ENHRY and CDR2 SYGVKD were looked up in the germline V gene. The CDR3 runs 13 amino acids, cysteine and phenylalanine included. Only the CDR3 part of the read is kept: 39 bases, read in frame from the first base. The CDR3 regions of human TCRbeta chains were subjected to immunosequencing. As for how the authors treated the data: Repertoire TCRs were matched against a reference library of SARS-CoV-2-specific TCRs generated with the MIRA antigen-specificity platform. Breadth was defined as the fraction of unique TCRs that were SARS-CoV-2-associated. Depth was defined as the fraction of total T cells that were SARS-CoV-2-associated. Using the MIRA data, each spike-specific TCR was assigned both to the spike region to which the TCR was reactive and to a CD4 or CD8 class. Log10-transformed breadth and depth values were compared by one-way ANOVA with Sidak's multiple comparisons tests. Not all clones reach the TCRdb copy of this immuneACCESS table, which keeps in-frame sequences only. Checked studies attribute under half of the gap to unresolved V genes and leave the rest unexplained. The V and J calls and clone size come from that table; D and trimming were worked out from the DNA. This sample has 120,000 to 150,000 clones in its table, and more than 80% of those were observed once. The ten largest clones add up to under 3.5% of the sample.

Concerning this clone itself: Its antigen is unknown. One base away there is no much larger clone; base qualities are not given.

This specimen was peripheral blood, taken on day 0 of AZD1222 vaccination. This TCR was recovered from an adult in good health. The chain employs TRBV10-3 and TRBJ1-5; tentative D gene TRBD1, with 5 bases matching. The CDR3 reads as follows: CAIGQGPNQPQHF. The nucleotide sequence is TGTGCCATCGGGCAGGGCCCCAATCAGCCCCAGCATTTT.